This paragraph reports one T cell receptor (beta chain). This entry comes from a study of blood T cell repertoires in COVID-19. Across the whole study: Samples of COVID-19 (acute and convalescent) were obtained from the United States, Italy and Spain.

Per the germline V gene, CDR1 is MNHNY and CDR2 is SVGAGI (reference sequence). V lost 5 bases and J 5 bases, leaving 27 bases between the germline ends. This CDR3 is 18 amino acids long. In the authors' methods: Nucleated cell number was recorded as an estimate derived from reference gene primer amplification. TCRdb's table, derived via immunoSEQ multiplex PCR, lists solely in-frame clones and lacks some. V, J and clone size are those of that table, while D and trimming were read from the DNA. The sample yields under 300,000 clones, 86% seen once. The clonotype comes from a woman in her twenties or thirties with active or convalescent COVID-19. The chain links TRBV6-6 to TRBJ2-5, with D unresolved. The sequenced sample consisted of peripheral blood. The CDR3 region is CASSPLDKARVRSETQYF. CDR3 nucleotide sequence: TGTGCCAGCAGTCCCCTGGATAAGGCCCGTGTCCGGAGTGAGACCCAGTACTTC.